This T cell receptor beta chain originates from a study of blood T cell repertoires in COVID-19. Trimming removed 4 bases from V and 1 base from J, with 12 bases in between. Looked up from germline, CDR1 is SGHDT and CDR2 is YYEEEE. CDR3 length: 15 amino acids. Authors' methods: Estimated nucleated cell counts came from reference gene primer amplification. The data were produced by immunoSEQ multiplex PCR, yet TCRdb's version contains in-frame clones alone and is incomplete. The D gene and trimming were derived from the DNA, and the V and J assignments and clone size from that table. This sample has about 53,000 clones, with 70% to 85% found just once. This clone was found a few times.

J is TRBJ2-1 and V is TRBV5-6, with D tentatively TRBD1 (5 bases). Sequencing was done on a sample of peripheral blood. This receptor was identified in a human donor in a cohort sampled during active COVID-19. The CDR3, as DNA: TGTGCCAGCAGCCCGAGGACACCGTCCTACAATGAGCAGTTCTTC. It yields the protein CASSPRTPSYNEQFF.